What follows is one T cell receptor (beta chain) and its context. The record originates from a study of blood T cell repertoires in COVID-19. Study-wide background: Samples representing acute and convalescent COVID-19 were sourced from the United States, Italy and Spain. Sources were T cells, B-cell-depleted T cells, or PBMCs; the material itself was cDNA or gDNA.

The protocol was immunoSEQ multiplex PCR, while the TCRdb copy is restricted to in-frame clones and leaves out a portion. The data show roughly 250,000 clones, with about 87% seen just once and 1.5% to 2% held by the top ten. Participant ages covered roughly 18 to 89 years across approximately 25 US areas. Before being deemed recovered, Cohort 3 donors had two negative PCRs, clearance, or symptom resolution. The germline V gene has CDR1 LGHDT and CDR2 YNNKEL (reference sequence). The CDR3 totals 15 residues. The V and J ends lost 2 bases and 8 bases respectively, with 16 bases between them. This chain connects TRBV3-1 (or the pseudogene TRBV3-2) to TRBJ2-1; TRBD2 is a possible D gene (6 bases). Material: PBMCs or T cells enriched from blood (not recorded which). The receptor comes from a woman aged 50 to 60 who had recovered from COVID-19. The CDR3 spells CASSQRLGGFDEQFF. As DNA, the CDR3 is TGTGCCAGCAGCCAAAGACTAGGAGGGTTTGATGAGCAGTTCTTC.